A single sample is the source of the 21 T cell receptor beta chains below, sequenced in a study of beta chain features in type 1 diabetes. Every isolated RNA sample was fully reverse transcribed, so sequencing captured expressed TCRB transcripts. Data came from immunoSEQ multiplex PCR; TCRdb stores just in-frame clones and leaves some out. The sample has about 350,000 clones, roughly a fifth seen once. What was sequenced was naive CD4+ T cells from blood. Receptors were obtained from a woman aged 18-29 years in good health.

This clone was detected a few times. The germline gene is not matched at one end of the junction; a read error may be the cause. The CDR3 nucleotides read TGTGCTAGCAGCCCCATCGGCGGGGAGCTGTTTTTT. Translated: CASSPIGGELFF. This chain connects TRBV7-7 to TRBJ2-2; D ambiguous. CDR3 length equals 12 residues. Germline CDR1 SSHAT, CDR2 FNYEAQ (reference sequence).

This chain links TRBV30 with TRBJ2-5, with 10 nucleotides matching TRBD2. V was clipped by 3 bases and J by 7 bases; unmatched bases: 11. Germline V gene sequence: CDR1 GTSNPN, CDR2 SVGIG (reference sequence). The CDR3 loop spans 15 amino acids. In DNA form, the CDR3 reads TGTGCCTGGAGGACCGTAGCGGGAGGTCCGGGGACCCAGTACTTC. Protein sequence: CAWRTVAGGPGTQYF.

The rearrangement links TRBV15 to TRBJ2-5; TRBD2 is a possible D gene (5 bases). CDR3 length equals 13 residues. Germline-derived CDR1 and CDR2 are LNHNV and YYDKDF (reference sequence). The V end was cut by 6 bases, the J end by 5 bases, with 13 bases between. The CDR3 region has the DNA TGTGCCACCAGTAGGGCCAGAGGGGAGACCCAGTACTTC. As protein: CATSRARGETQYF.

The chain employs TRBV27 and TRBJ2-5, with TRBD2 as a possible D gene (5 bases). The CDR3 runs 13 residues. Trimming removed 4 bases from V and 5 bases from J, with 11 bases in between. CDR1 and CDR2 from the germline V gene are MNHEY and SMNVEV (reference sequence). The chain's CDR3 is CASSSNGEETQYF. The DNA for the CDR3 is TGTGCCAGCAGTTCTAATGGGGAGGAGACCCAGTACTTC.

The V and J genes are TRBV2 and TRBJ2-1; TRBD1 matches 7 bases. The CDR3 totals 14 residues. Germline V gives CDR1 SNHLY, CDR2 FYNNEI. After removal of 8 bases from V and 3 bases from J, the junction contained 7 bases not matched to a gene. CDR3 nucleotide sequence: TGTGCCAGCCCATCGGGACAGAGCTACAATGAGCAGTTCTTC. Residues: CASPSGQSYNEQFF.

The chain recombines TRBV2 with TRBJ2-3; a possible D gene is TRBD1 (5 bases). From germline, CDR1 is SNHLY and CDR2 FYNNEI. V was shortened by 3 bases and J by 3 bases, with 10 bases between the two germline ends. The CDR3 is 14 residues long. Written as DNA, the CDR3 is TGTGCCAGCAGTGACAGGGCCGTGACAGATACGCAGTATTTT. It yields the protein CASSDRAVTDTQYF.

V usage is TRBV30 and J usage is TRBJ2-7, with 12 bases fitting TRBD2. The CDR3 is 15 residues long. The germline V gene encodes CDR1 GTSNPN and CDR2 SVGIG (reference sequence). The trim removed 2 bases at V and 2 bases at J, leaving 4 bases unmatched. The DNA for the CDR3 is TGTGCCTGGAGTCCCGGACTAGCGGGGACCTACGAGCAGTACTTC. Protein product: CAWSPGLAGTYEQYF. The full variable domain, with the rest looked up from reference TRBV30 and TRBJ2-7, is SQTIHQWPATLVQPVGSPLSLECTVEGTSNPNLYWYRQAAGRGLQLLFYSVGIGQISSEVPQNLSASRPQDRQFILSSKKLLLSDSGFYLCAWSPGLAGTYEQYFGPGTRLTVT.

This chain joins TRBV2 and TRBJ1-2; a possible D gene is TRBD1 (5 bases). The germline V gene encodes CDR1 SNHLY and CDR2 FYNNEI. CDR3 size: 11 residues. V was clipped by 10 bases and J by 5 bases, with 11 bases between them. The CDR3 reads CATTRQYGYTF. CDR3 coding DNA: TGTGCCACCACCCGACAGTATGGCTACACCTTC.

This clone has only a few counts. The genes are TRBV6-5 and TRBJ2-3; D is perhaps TRBD2 (7 bases). CDR1 MNHEY and CDR2 SVGAGI come from the germline V gene. CDR3 length: 16 amino acids. V was shortened by 2 bases and J by 4 bases, with 16 bases between the two germline ends. The CDR3 DNA reads as TGTGCCAGCAGTTACCTGAGGGGGGGCGCATCAGATACGCAGTATTTT. Translation: CASSYLRGGASDTQYF.

The gene calls are TRBV18 and TRBJ1-4; D uncertain. The CDR3 has 14 residues. The ends were cut back, 8 bases at V and 4 bases at J, with 14 bases in the middle. Germline CDR1 and CDR2: KGHSH and LQKENI. CDR3 DNA sequence: TGTGCCAGCCATGGGAGCGGACTTAATGAAAAACTGTTTTTT. Its protein product is CASHGSGLNEKLFF. Full variable domain (remainder filled in from reference TRBV18 and TRBJ1-4): NAGVMQNPRHLVRRRGQEARLRCSPMKGHSHVYWYRQLPEEGLKFMVYLQKENIIDESGMPKERFSAEFPKEGPSILRIQQVVRGDSAAYFCASHGSGLNEKLFFGSGTQLSVL.

This clone was seen a few times. This sample includes further DNA sequences coding for the same CDR3. The chain combines TRBV7-2 with TRBJ2-7; D uncertain. CDR1 is SGHTA, CDR2 FQGNSA, per germline. This CDR3 contains 12 residues. V gave up 3 bases and J gave up 0 bases, with 3 bases separating them. CDR3 nucleotide sequence: TGTGCCAGCAGCTTCAGCTCCTACGAGCAGTACTTC. Translating gives CASSFSSYEQYF.

The J gene is TRBJ2-5, the V gene TRBV5-1; D might be TRBD2 (6 bases). Germline CDR1 reads SGHRS; CDR2 reads YFSETQ. V was clipped by 1 base and J by 7 bases, with 17 bases between them. CDR3 length equals 15 residues. Written as DNA, the CDR3 is TGCGCCAGCAGCTTGATTCAGGGAGGATTAGGGACCCAGTACTTC. Its translation is CASSLIQGGLGTQYF.

This clone appeared a few times. CDR3 sequence reads: CASSLGEYYGYTF. CDR3 in DNA: TGCGCCAGCAGCTTGGGGGAGTACTATGGCTACACCTTC. The V and J genes are TRBV5-1 and TRBJ1-2; D gene unclear. This CDR3 has 13 residues. V lost 0 bases and J 3 bases, leaving 6 bases between the germline ends. Germline CDR1 is SGHRS and CDR2 is YFSETQ.

The chain uses TRBV18 and TRBJ2-5; TRBD1 agrees at 7 bases. This CDR3 is built from 16 residues. With V trimmed by 0 bases and J by 3 bases, 7 bases remained unmatched. The germline CDR1 and CDR2 sequences are KGHSH and LQKENI. The CDR3 DNA reads as TGTGCCAGCTCACCACCGGGACAGACGGGGAAAGAGACCCAGTACTTC. Translation: CASSPPGQTGKETQYF.

The table lists this clone with a few counts. CDR3: CASSEVKGALTGELFF. CDR3 DNA: TGCGCCAGCAGTGAGGTGAAGGGGGCCCTCACCGGGGAGCTGTTTTTT. V is TRBV10-1 and J is TRBJ2-2; 7 bases line up with TRBD1. The CDR3 covers 16 residues. The V gene's germline CDR1 is WNHNN and CDR2 SYGVQD (reference sequence). The ends lost 2 bases at V and 4 bases at J; junction bases unmatched: 7.

J is TRBJ1-6 and V is TRBV11-2; D might be TRBD1 (6 bases). The V end lost 2 bases, the J end lost 6 bases, and 8 bases lay between the germline ends. Germline V gene data show CDR1 as SGHAT and CDR2 as FQNNGV. CDR3 length: 14 residues. CDR3 DNA: TGTGCCAGCAGCTTACCAGGGGTTAATTCACCCCTCCACTTT. Amino acid sequence: CASSLPGVNSPLHF.

This clone has just a few counts. The genes are TRBV30 and TRBJ1-1; TRBD1 might be the D (5 bases). Germline V gene lookup returns CDR1 GTSNPN and CDR2 SVGIG (reference sequence). Trimming removed 0 bases at V and 6 bases at J, with 8 bases between. The CDR3 totals 12 residues. In nucleotides, the CDR3 is TGTGCCTGGAGTGTGGGGCGGCCTGAAGCTTTCTTT. It is translated as CAWSVGRPEAFF.

In this sample, this clone turned up a few times. The chain uses TRBV30 and TRBJ2-5, with D possibly being TRBD2 (5 bases). Matching the DNA end better, TRBJ2-7 makes the J call doubtful. This CDR3 comprises 13 residues. The germline gives CDR1 GTSNPN, CDR2 SVGIG (reference sequence). DNA for the CDR3: TGTGCCTGGAGTGCGAACCGGGACTACGAGCAGTACTTC. This translates into CAWSANRDYEQYF.

The V call is TRBV14, the J call TRBJ2-5; 8 bases align to TRBD1. Germline V gives CDR1 SGHDN, CDR2 FVKESK. The CDR3 runs to 15 residues. V was pared by 4 bases and J by 7 bases, with 11 bases of the junction left unmatched. The DNA of the CDR3 is TGTGCCAGCAGCCCTCTTCGAGGGACAGGAGGGACCCAGTACTTC. It specifies CASSPLRGTGGTQYF.

V usage is TRBV30 and J usage is TRBJ2-3, with TRBD2 as a possible D gene (5 bases). This CDR3 contains 15 residues. Between the trimmed V and J ends, which lost 0 bases and 0 bases, there was a span of 10 bases. CDR1 and CDR2 (germline): GTSNPN, SVGIG (reference sequence). The DNA of the CDR3 is TGTGCCTGGAGTGTAGAACGGACTAGCACAGATACGCAGTATTTT. This encodes CAWSVERTSTDTQYF.

The chain is built from TRBV30 and TRBJ2-1; 8 bases match TRBD1. The CDR3 contains 13 residues. Losses at the gene ends were 5 bases for V and 2 bases for J; bases not matched to a gene: 2. The germline V gene encodes CDR1 GTSNPN and CDR2 SVGIG (reference sequence). The DNA of the CDR3 is TGTGCCTGGTCAGGGGGCGCCTACAATGAGCAGTTCTTC. It encodes CAWSGGAYNEQFF.